Ten or more counts support the clone carrying this TCR beta chain. Whenever a sequencing run was performed, it yielded over 190 million TCR-beta sequences from 15-18 subjects. TCRdb used MiXCR to reprocess the 5' RACE reads, holding one entry per CDR3 protein. The table records tens of thousands of distinct CDR3 sequences, 2% to 2.5% of them present only once. This sample was taken from a study of neurological immune-mediated disorders. The CDR3 covers 14 residues. J lost 10 bases, V lost 4 bases, and 10 bases had no gene match. CDR1 is MGHRA and CDR2 is YSYEKL in the germline V gene. The receptor was isolated from a woman in her 50s with multiple sclerosis. Sequencing was done on a sample of PBMCs. V and J are TRBV4-1 and TRBJ1-2, with TRBD1 matching over 9 bases. CDR3 DNA: TGCGCCAGCAGCCCCCGGGACAGGGTTGTTTTCTACACCTTC. The encoded protein is CASSPRDRVVFYTF.